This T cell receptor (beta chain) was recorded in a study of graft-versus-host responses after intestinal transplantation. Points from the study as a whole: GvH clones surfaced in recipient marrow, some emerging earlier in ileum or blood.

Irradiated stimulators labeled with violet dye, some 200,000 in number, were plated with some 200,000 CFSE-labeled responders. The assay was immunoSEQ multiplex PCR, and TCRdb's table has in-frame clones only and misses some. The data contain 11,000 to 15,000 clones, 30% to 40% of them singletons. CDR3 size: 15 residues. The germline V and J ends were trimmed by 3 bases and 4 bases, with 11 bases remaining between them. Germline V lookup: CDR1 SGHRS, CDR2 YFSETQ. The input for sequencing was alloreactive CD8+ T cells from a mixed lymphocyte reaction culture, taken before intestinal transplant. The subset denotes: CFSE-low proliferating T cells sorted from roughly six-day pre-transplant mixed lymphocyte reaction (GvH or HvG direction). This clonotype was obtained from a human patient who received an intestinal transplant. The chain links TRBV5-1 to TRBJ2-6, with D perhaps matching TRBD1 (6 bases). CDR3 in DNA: TGCGCCAGCAGCTATACAGGGTCGGGGGCCAACGTCCTGACTTTC. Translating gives CASSYTGSGANVLTF.